The 3 T cell receptor beta chains in this list originate from one sample, sequenced in a study of patients and donors after allogeneic stem cell transplantation. TCRdb used MiXCR to reprocess the RT-PCR reads, holding one entry per CDR3 protein. The repertoire consists of approximately 170,000 distinct CDR3 sequences, with approximately 28% occurring once and the leading ten covering 2.5% to 3.5%. The sample consisted of blood, either unsorted or a sorted T cell fraction (not recorded which). The origin of the receptors is a human donor who was either an allogeneic HSCT recipient or a stem cell or donor lymphocyte infusion donor (not recorded which). It is not recorded whose cells these are; they may come from a transplant donor.

The rearrangement joins TRBV29-1 to TRBJ2-1, with D possibly being TRBD2 (5 bases). CDR3 length: 15 residues. V was cut by 4 bases and J by 4 bases, with 17 bases left in between. Germline V gives CDR1 SQVTM, CDR2 ANQGSEA. Here the CDR3 DNA reads TGCAGCGTTGGAGGGCGGGCCACTTGGTACAATGAGCAGTTCTTC. It is translated as CSVGGRATWYNEQFF.

A few counts support this clonotype. The germline gene is not matched at one end of the junction; a read error may be the cause. V gene TRBV29-1 combines with J gene TRBJ1-1; no definite D call. The CDR3 is 14 amino acids. Per the germline V gene, CDR1 is SQVTM and CDR2 is ANQGSEA. The CDR3 nucleotides read TGCAGCGCTGAAGAAGGGAGCATGAACACTGAAGCTTTCTTT. Residues: CSAEEGSMNTEAFF.

This chain connects TRBV5-1 to TRBJ2-1; D perhaps matches TRBD1 (6 bases). This CDR3 has 15 residues. CDR1 is SGHRS and CDR2 is YFSETQ in the germline V gene. With 5 bases removed from V and 0 bases from J, the gap between germline ends came to 12 bases. CDR3 DNA: TGCGCCAGCAGTTCAGGGGTGGACTCCTACAATGAGCAGTTCTTC. It encodes CASSSGVDSYNEQFF.